Below, 20 T cell receptor beta chains from the same sample are listed, as sequenced in a study of blood T cell repertoires in COVID-19. The protocol was immunoSEQ multiplex PCR, while the TCRdb copy is restricted to in-frame clones and leaves out a portion. The repertoire holds under 300,000 clones, about 83% seen once, with around 5.2% in the top ten. The sequencing sample was made of peripheral blood. The receptor set was obtained from a human donor in a cohort sampled during active COVID-19.

The chain links TRBV18 to TRBJ2-3; tentative D call: TRBD2 (6 bases). Looked up from germline, CDR1 is KGHSH and CDR2 is LQKENI. Trimming removed 3 bases at V and 14 bases at J, with 21 bases between. CDR3 size: 14 residues. CDR3 sequence (DNA): TGTGCCAGCTCACCCCCTTCTACCAGACTAGACCCGTATTTT. It is translated as CASSPPSTRLDPYF.

A note on this clone: At one boundary the junction diverges from the germline segment, which might be a read error. The chain uses TRBV27 and TRBJ2-4; weak D call: TRBD2 (5 bases). The CDR3 loop spans 15 amino acids. CDR1 MNHEY and CDR2 SMNVEV come from the germline V gene (reference sequence). CDR3 protein: CASSLRSLAQNIQYF. DNA for the CDR3: TGTGCCAGCAGTTTACGGAGTCTAGCCCAAAACATTCAGTACTTC.

J is TRBJ2-7 and V is TRBV18, with D possibly matching TRBD2 (6 bases). The CDR3 runs to 16 residues. The V end lost 3 bases, the J end lost 4 bases, and 19 bases lay between the germline ends. Germline V gene sequence: CDR1 KGHSH, CDR2 LQKENI. In DNA form, the CDR3 reads TGTGCCAGCTCACCTGGCGGCCGGGAGCCTGGGTACGAGCAGTACTTC. Translated, it gives CASSPGGREPGYEQYF.

J is TRBJ2-1 and V is TRBV10-1; 8 bases are shared with TRBD2. CDR1 and CDR2 from the germline V gene are WNHNN and SYGVQD (reference sequence). The length of the CDR3 is 14 residues. Trimming removed 8 bases from V and 8 bases from J; junction bases left unmatched: 11. This CDR3 is CASAGGVKGDEQFF. The CDR3 bases are TGCGCCAGCGCGGGGGGAGTGAAAGGGGATGAGCAGTTCTTC.

V usage is TRBV6-4 and J usage is TRBJ1-5; TRBD1 agrees at 7 bases. Germline V gene data show CDR1 as MRHNA and CDR2 as SNTAGT. After removal of 5 bases from V and 7 bases from J, the junction contained 5 bases not matched to a gene. This CDR3 is built from 13 residues. The CDR3 DNA is TGTGCCAGCAGTCAGGGGGAGGAACAGCCCCAGCATTTT. Translated, it gives CASSQGEEQPQHF.

J is TRBJ2-7 and V is TRBV6-5; 9 bases fit TRBD1. J gave up 2 bases and V 9 bases, and 8 bases lay outside the gene matches. There are 14 residues in the CDR3. Per germline, CDR1 MNHEY and CDR2 SVGAGI. The CDR3 is CARYRDRDPYEQYF. CDR3 DNA: TGTGCCAGGTACCGGGACAGGGACCCCTACGAGCAGTACTTC.

The CDR3 protein is CASSKGDQETQYF. In nucleotides, the CDR3 is TGTGCCAGCAGTAAGGGGGACCAAGAGACCCAGTACTTC. The rearrangement uses TRBV27 and TRBJ2-5, with D possibly TRBD1 on 6 matching bases. With 5 bases removed from V and 0 bases from J, the gap between germline ends came to 7 bases. The CDR3 runs to 13 residues. Germline CDR1 reads MNHEY; CDR2 reads SMNVEV (reference sequence).

This clone has only one observation. The DNA of the CDR3 is TGTGCCAGCAGTTTATATAGGGGAAGCAATGAGCAGTTCTTC. Its translation is CASSLYRGSNEQFF. V gene TRBV28 combines with J gene TRBJ2-1, with TRBD1 as a possible D gene (5 bases). V was trimmed by 1 base and J by 6 bases, leaving 10 bases between them. Germline V gives CDR1 MDHEN, CDR2 SYDVKM. This CDR3 has 14 residues.

The V and J genes are TRBV11-3 and TRBJ2-3; D not resolved. Germline V CDR1 and CDR2: SGHNT, YENEEA. Trimming took 3 bases from V and 1 from J, leaving 5 bases between them. The CDR3 covers 13 residues. The CDR3 nucleotides are TGTGCCAGCAGCTTCCAGGGCACAGATACGCAGTATTTT. It specifies CASSFQGTDTQYF.

This clone came up once. V is TRBV6-6 and J is TRBJ2-1; tentatively, D is TRBD1 (6 bases). Trimming cost V 10 bases and J 1 base, with 14 bases left between them. In germline, CDR1 is MNHNY, CDR2 SVGAGI (reference sequence). This CDR3 has 14 residues. CDR3 nucleotides: TGTGCCACCGACAGAGGGGGTTCCTACAATGAGCAGTTCTTC. It yields the protein CATDRGGSYNEQFF.

The chain is built from TRBV2 and TRBJ1-6; TRBD1 matches at 10 bases. Germline trimming cut 4 bases from V and 8 bases from J; bases unmatched to any gene: 5. CDR1 and CDR2 (germline): SNHLY, FYNNEI. CDR3 size: 15 residues. The chain's CDR3 is CASSGQGAEDSPLHF. The CDR3 nucleotides read TGTGCCAGCAGTGGACAGGGGGCTGAGGATTCACCCCTCCACTTT.

The chain combines TRBV19 with TRBJ2-2; 9 positions agree with TRBD1. The CDR3 runs 14 residues. The junction had 8 bases not matched to a gene; V was cut back by 9 bases and J by 6 bases. Looked up from germline, CDR1 is LNHDA and CDR2 is SQIVND (reference sequence). The CDR3 reads CASVGTGRPGELFF. The CDR3 DNA is TGTGCCAGCGTCGGGACAGGGCGTCCCGGGGAGCTGTTTTTT.

V and J are TRBV7-2 and TRBJ2-3; 8 nucleotides match TRBD1. CDR3 length equals 15 residues. Germline assignment: CDR1 SGHTA and CDR2 FQGNSA. V lost 5 bases, J lost 2 bases, and 6 bases stayed unmatched. The CDR3 region is CASSLRQGTTDTQYF. CDR3 coding DNA: TGTGCCAGCAGCCTCCGACAGGGGACCACAGATACGCAGTATTTT.

V and J are TRBV9 and TRBJ2-6; TRBD1 matches 8 bases. The CDR3 loop spans 19 amino acids. J lost 0 bases, V lost 4 bases, and 12 bases had no gene match. The V gene's germline CDR1 is SGDLS and CDR2 YYNGEE. CDR3: CASSQSAGQDFSGANVLTF. In nucleotides, the CDR3 is TGTGCCAGCAGCCAGTCGGCGGGACAGGATTTCTCTGGGGCCAACGTCCTGACTTTC.

The J gene is TRBJ2-1, the V gene TRBV6-2 or TRBV6-3; D not resolved. Trimming cost V 0 bases and J 5 bases, with 5 bases left between them. Germline V lookup: CDR1 MNHEY, CDR2 SVGEGT. This CDR3 has 13 amino acids. CDR3: CASSYSSHNEQFF. The CDR3 nucleotides read TGTGCCAGCAGTTACTCCAGTCACAATGAGCAGTTCTTC.

This chain uses TRBV11-3 with TRBJ2-2; D not resolved. V was cut by 5 bases and J by 8 bases, with 6 bases left in between. The CDR3 sequence is 11 residues long. Germline V gives CDR1 SGHNT, CDR2 YENEEA. The CDR3 nucleotides are TGTGCCAGCAGCCAGGAAGGGGAGCTGTTTTTT. Protein: CASSQEGELFF.

V is TRBV6-6 and J is TRBJ2-1; 12 bases match TRBD2. Germline CDR1 reads MNHNY; CDR2 reads SVGAGI (reference sequence). The ends lost 4 bases at V and 5 bases at J; junction bases unmatched: 3. The CDR3 loop spans 15 amino acids. The CDR3 loop is CASSLLAGGNNEQFF. CDR3 sequence (DNA): TGTGCCAGCAGTTTACTAGCGGGGGGTAACAATGAGCAGTTCTTC.

The V gene is TRBV5-1, the J gene TRBJ2-5, with 8 bases matching TRBD1. Germline V gene lookup returns CDR1 SGHRS and CDR2 YFSETQ. The CDR3 runs to 15 residues. With V trimmed by 3 bases and J by 5 bases, 9 bases remained unmatched. The CDR3 loop reads CASSSTGEKWETQYF. In nucleotides, the CDR3 is TGCGCCAGCAGCTCGACAGGGGAGAAATGGGAGACCCAGTACTTC.

V usage is TRBV25-1 and J usage is TRBJ2-5, with D maybe TRBD2 (6 bases). V shed 6 bases and J shed 0 bases, with 17 bases lying between them. In germline, CDR1 is MGHDK, CDR2 SYGVNS. The CDR3 spans 16 residues. CDR3 sequence reads: CASSLGGGLYQETQYF. In DNA, the CDR3 is TGTGCCAGCAGCCTGGGGGGAGGACTGTACCAAGAGACCCAGTACTTC.

V gene TRBV20-1 combines with J gene TRBJ2-7, with D tentatively TRBD1 (6 bases). This CDR3 spans 11 amino acids. Germline V gene data show CDR1 as DFQATT and CDR2 as SNEGSKA (reference sequence). Trimming removed 6 bases at V and 6 bases at J, with 12 bases between. Written as DNA, the CDR3 is TGCAGTGCCCCGGGGACACCCGAGCAGTACTTC. The encoded protein is CSAPGTPEQYF.